This TCR beta chain was recovered during a study of blood T cell repertoires in COVID-19 (TCRdb year 2020). General notes on the study: The collaborator samples originated in the United States, Italy and Spain and spanned the acute and convalescent phases of COVID-19. The prospective study material was composed of cDNA or gDNA derived from T cells, B-cell-depleted T cells, or PBMCs. Deeply sampled blood TCRbeta repertoires from subjects exposed to, actively infected with, or recovered from COVID-19 were included in the dataset. The repertoires were released in a freely available public database intended as a resource for research on the immune response to SARS-CoV-2. Samples came from the ongoing ImmuneRACE study (first 160 participants) plus 1,254 subjects from 6 global collaborators. Sample metadata almost always included a de-identified subject ID, COVID-19 status, age in years and sex. HLA class I and class II types, where available, came from metadata supplied by the sample provider rather than from assay-based typing. Beyond this particular receptor, the publication reports: How much clinical and demographic metadata was included differed by source and by participant, and the metadata was provided uncurated.

Trimming accounts for 4 bases at V and 9 bases at J, while the number of junction bases matched to no gene is 8. The CDR3 holds 13 amino acids from the cysteine to the phenylalanine. Just CDR3 DNA is preserved here, 39 bases in frame from base 1. CDR1 and CDR2, looked up from the germline V gene, are SNHLY and FYNNEI. TCRbeta CDR3 regions were amplified from genomic DNA by means of the immunoSEQ Assay, a bias-controlled multiplex PCR. As for how the authors treated the data: Within the assay, amplification of reference gene primers was used to estimate how many nucleated cells each sample contained. To quantify the absolute abundance of each unique TCRbeta CDR3 rearrangement, sequence reads were collapsed and filtered. For each sample, productive Simpson clonality was calculated by taking the square root of Simpson's diversity index across productive rearrangements. In TCRdb, the immuneACCESS table is reduced to in-frame sequences with V and J assigned. These tables do not hold every clone; where another copy was compared, an unresolved V gene accounts for under half, and the others remain unexplained. The V and J calls and clone size were taken over from that table, and D and trimming were inferred from the DNA. The sample contains about 270,000 clones, around nine tenths of them found a single time. Around 9% of the sample lies in the top ten.

As to this clone: Its antigen has not been determined. The input lacks base qualities; no much larger clone sits a single base away.

Each collaborating institution followed its own protocols to collect whole blood in K2EDTA tubes. For TCRbeta analysis, collaborators shipped samples as frozen whole blood, isolated PBMCs, or DNA extracted from either of those sample types. The chain links TRBV2 with TRBJ2-5, with TRBD2 identical over 7 junction bases. This TCR derives from a man aged 40-50 years with active or convalescent COVID-19. Sample: peripheral blood. The bases read TGTGCCAGCAGTGGACGGTCCCGGGGGGCCCAGTACTTC. It codes for CASSGRSRGAQYF.